This T cell receptor beta chain was obtained from a study of beta chain features in type 1 diabetes. Study results and limitations: Since sequencing was performed on cDNA, cells with high TCR expression could be over-represented.

The isolated RNA, all of it, was reverse transcribed, so expressed TCRB transcripts were what got sequenced. TCRdb keeps only in-frame clones here, not all; method: immunoSEQ multiplex PCR. The sample records just under 150,000 clones, about 10% being singletons. The collection from each donor was one heparinised blood draw averaging roughly 0.11 L. Concerning this clone: Its antigen is unidentified.

V shed 5 bases and J 5 bases; nucleotides not matched to a gene: 6. Germline CDR1 MNHNY, CDR2 SVGAGI (reference sequence). The CDR3 spans 14 residues. This chain connects TRBV6-6 to TRBJ2-5; TRBD1 aligns across 9 bases. This receptor was taken from a man younger than 30 in good health. Material for sequencing was naive CD4+ T cells from blood. The CDR3 spells CASSRQGVWETQYF. The CDR3 DNA reads as TGTGCCAGCAGTCGACAGGGGGTATGGGAGACCCAGTACTTC.